This TCR beta chain stems from a study of CD4 T cells in relation to SARS-CoV-2 and coronaviruses. CDR1 MDHEN and CDR2 SYDVKM come from the germline V gene. CDR3 size: 15 residues. Between the trimmed V and J ends, which lost 3 bases and 4 bases, there was a span of 15 bases. Unexposed donor CD4+ T cells date from about 2011-2018, before the COVID-19 pandemic. TCRdb's table, derived via immunoSEQ multiplex PCR, lists solely in-frame clones and lacks some. The top ten clones hold 1.6% of a sample with 60,000 to 80,000 clones, over 70% of them seen once. What was sequenced was memory CD4+ T cells from PBMCs. This sequence was found in a human donor in good health. V and J are TRBV28 and TRBJ2-5; tentatively, D is TRBD2 (7 bases). The CDR3 DNA reads TGTGCCAGCAGTTTCTTTAAGGGGGGGGCAGAGACCCAGTACTTC. Protein product: CASSFFKGGAETQYF.